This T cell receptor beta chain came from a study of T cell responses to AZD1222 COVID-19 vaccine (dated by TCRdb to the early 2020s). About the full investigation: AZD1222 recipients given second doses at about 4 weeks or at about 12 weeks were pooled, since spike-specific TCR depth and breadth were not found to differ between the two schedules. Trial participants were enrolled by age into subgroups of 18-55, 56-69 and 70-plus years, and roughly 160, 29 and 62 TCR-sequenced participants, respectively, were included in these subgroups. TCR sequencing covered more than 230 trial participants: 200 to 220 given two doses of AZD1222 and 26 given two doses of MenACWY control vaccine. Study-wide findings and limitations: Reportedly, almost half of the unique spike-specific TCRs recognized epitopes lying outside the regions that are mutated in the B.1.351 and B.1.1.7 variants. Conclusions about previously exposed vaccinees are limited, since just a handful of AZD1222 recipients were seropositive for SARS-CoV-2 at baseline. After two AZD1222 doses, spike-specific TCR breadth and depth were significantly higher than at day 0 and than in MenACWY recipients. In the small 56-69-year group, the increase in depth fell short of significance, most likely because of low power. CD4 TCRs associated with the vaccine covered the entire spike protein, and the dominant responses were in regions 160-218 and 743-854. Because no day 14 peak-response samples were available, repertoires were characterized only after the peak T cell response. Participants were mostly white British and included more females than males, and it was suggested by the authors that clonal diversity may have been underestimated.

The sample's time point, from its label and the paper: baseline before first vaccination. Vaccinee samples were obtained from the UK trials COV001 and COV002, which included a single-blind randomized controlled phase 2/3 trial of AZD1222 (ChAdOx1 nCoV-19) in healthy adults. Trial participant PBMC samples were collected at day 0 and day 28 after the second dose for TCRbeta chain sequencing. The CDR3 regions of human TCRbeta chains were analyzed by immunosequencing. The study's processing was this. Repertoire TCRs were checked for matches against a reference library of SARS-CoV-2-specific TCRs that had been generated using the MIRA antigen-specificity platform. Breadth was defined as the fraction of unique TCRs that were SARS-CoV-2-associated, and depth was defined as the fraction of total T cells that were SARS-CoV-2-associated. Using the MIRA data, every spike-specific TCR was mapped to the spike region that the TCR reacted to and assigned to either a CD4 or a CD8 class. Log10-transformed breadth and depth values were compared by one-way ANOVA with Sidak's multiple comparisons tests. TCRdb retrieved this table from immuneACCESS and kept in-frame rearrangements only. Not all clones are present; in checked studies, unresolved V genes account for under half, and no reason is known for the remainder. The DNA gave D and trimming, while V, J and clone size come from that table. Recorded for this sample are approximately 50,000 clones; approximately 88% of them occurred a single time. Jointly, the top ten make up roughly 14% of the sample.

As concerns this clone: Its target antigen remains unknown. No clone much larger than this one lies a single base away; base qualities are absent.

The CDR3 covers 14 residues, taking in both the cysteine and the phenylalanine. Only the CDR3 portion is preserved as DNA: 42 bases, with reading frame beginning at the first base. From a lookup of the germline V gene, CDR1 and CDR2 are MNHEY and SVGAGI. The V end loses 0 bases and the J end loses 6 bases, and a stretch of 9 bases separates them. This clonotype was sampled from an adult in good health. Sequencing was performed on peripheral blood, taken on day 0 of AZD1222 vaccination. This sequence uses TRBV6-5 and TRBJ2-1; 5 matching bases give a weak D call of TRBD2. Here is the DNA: TGTGCCAGCAGTTACTCCGGGGTAGGCAATGAGCAGTTCTTC. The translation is CASSYSGVGNEQFF.